This T cell receptor beta chain was documented in a study of T cell responses to AZD1222 COVID-19 vaccine. Sequencing used immunoSEQ multiplex PCR; TCRdb keeps in-frame clones, though not all of them. The top ten clones hold around 3.7% of a sample with 190,000 or so clones, roughly nine tenths of them seen once. The sequence was obtained from an adult who received the AZD1222 COVID-19 vaccine. The specimen comprised peripheral blood, sampled 28 days after the second AZD1222 dose.

CDR3 nucleotide sequence: TGTGCCAGTAGTCTATCCGGGACAGGAACTCGTGAAAAACTGTTTTTT. Protein sequence: CASSLSGTGTREKLFF. The rearrangement joins TRBV19 to TRBJ1-4; 8 bases line up with TRBD1. Germline V gives CDR1 LNHDA, CDR2 SQIVND (reference sequence). Germline trimming cut 5 bases from V and 7 bases from J; bases unmatched to any gene: 12. The CDR3 has 16 amino acids.